The 2 T cell receptor beta chains below were found in one sample sequenced in a study of blood T cell dynamics during melanoma immunotherapy. Time point given: week 3, after first cycle of checkpoint inhibitor. The assay was immunoSEQ multiplex PCR, and TCRdb's table has in-frame clones only and misses some. The top ten clones hold about 6.9% of a sample with more than 9,000 clones, 75% to 90% of them seen once. The source material was blood, sampled from a patient treated with checkpoint blockade. These receptors were collected from a human donor with melanoma.

V gene TRBV6-5 combines with J gene TRBJ1-6; 10 bases are shared with TRBD1. The CDR3 has 15 residues. The V and J ends lost 6 bases and 5 bases, in that order; junction bases with no gene match: 4. The germline gives CDR1 MNHEY, CDR2 SVGAGI. The chain's CDR3 is CASRAGQGNNSPLHF. CDR3 DNA sequence: TGTGCCAGCAGGGCGGGACAGGGGAATAATTCACCCCTCCACTTT.

In DNA, the CDR3 is TGTGCCAGCAAGGCTACCAACTATGGCTACACCTTC. It is translated as CASKATNYGYTF. V usage is TRBV6-5 and J usage is TRBJ1-2; D ambiguous. Between the trimmed V and J ends, which lost 7 bases and 2 bases, there was a span of 8 bases. The length of the CDR3 is 12 residues. CDR1 and CDR2 from the germline V gene are MNHEY and SVGAGI.